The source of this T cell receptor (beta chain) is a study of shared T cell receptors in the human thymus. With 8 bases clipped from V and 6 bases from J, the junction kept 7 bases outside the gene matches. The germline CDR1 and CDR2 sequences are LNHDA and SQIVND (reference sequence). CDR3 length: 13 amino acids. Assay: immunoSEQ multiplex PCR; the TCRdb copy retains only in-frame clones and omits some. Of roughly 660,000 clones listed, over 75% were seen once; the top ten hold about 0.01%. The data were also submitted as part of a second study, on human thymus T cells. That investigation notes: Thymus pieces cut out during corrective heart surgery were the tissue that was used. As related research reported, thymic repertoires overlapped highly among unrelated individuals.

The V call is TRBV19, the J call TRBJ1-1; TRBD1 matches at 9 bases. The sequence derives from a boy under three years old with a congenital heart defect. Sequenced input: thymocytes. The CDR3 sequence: CASLGQGPAEAFF. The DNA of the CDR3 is TGTGCCAGTCTTGGACAGGGGCCGGCTGAAGCTTTCTTT.